This T cell receptor (beta chain) appears in the sequencing data of a study of blood T cell repertoires in COVID-19. Study as a whole: Sources were T cells, B-cell-depleted T cells, or PBMCs; the material itself was cDNA or gDNA.

Seattle participants joined during active infection and were tracked over time. Per the original methods: Amplification of reference gene primers provided the estimated nucleated cell counts. Sequencing used immunoSEQ multiplex PCR; TCRdb keeps in-frame clones, though not all of them. Clone size and V and J calls were adopted from that table, with D and trimming inferred from the DNA. The table records under 300,000 clones, around 85% of them present only once. CDR1 is LGHNA, CDR2 YSLEER, per germline. The CDR3 consists of 14 residues. Trimming removed 2 bases at V and 2 bases at J, with 7 bases between.

The sequenced sample consisted of peripheral blood. The rearrangement uses TRBV4-3 and TRBJ1-5; tentative D call: TRBD1 (6 bases). The receptor's source is a human donor with COVID-19, enrolled during active disease. The donor label of this sample is uncertain. CDR3 loop: CASSQRTGNQPQHF. The CDR3 region has the DNA TGCGCCAGCAGCCAACGGACAGGCAATCAGCCCCAGCATTTT.